The TCR beta chain under discussion was sequenced for a study of OX40 agonist ivuxolimab in advanced cancers. The trim removed 4 bases at V and 5 bases at J, leaving 8 bases unmatched. The V gene's germline CDR1 is GTSNPN and CDR2 SVGIG (reference sequence). CDR3 length: 15 amino acids. Sequenced by immunoSEQ multiplex PCR; TCRdb stores in-frame clones only, minus some. This table has around 67,000 clones, about 85% appearing once. Findings and caveats of the study: At 0.1 to 3.0 mg/kg, clonal expansion of CD4+ and CD8+ blood T cells had occurred by week 6.

To note about this clone: Its antigen remains unidentified.

Sequencing used CD4+ or CD8+ T cells sorted from blood, obtained in a trial of the OX40 agonist ivuxolimab. This sequence originates from an adult with an advanced solid tumor such as melanoma, head and neck, liver or kidney cancer. The V gene is TRBV30, the J gene TRBJ1-6, with 7 nucleotides matching TRBD1. The CDR3 is CAWNRGLYDNSPLHF. As DNA, the CDR3 is TGTGCCTGGAACAGGGGACTATACGATAATTCACCCCTCCACTTT.